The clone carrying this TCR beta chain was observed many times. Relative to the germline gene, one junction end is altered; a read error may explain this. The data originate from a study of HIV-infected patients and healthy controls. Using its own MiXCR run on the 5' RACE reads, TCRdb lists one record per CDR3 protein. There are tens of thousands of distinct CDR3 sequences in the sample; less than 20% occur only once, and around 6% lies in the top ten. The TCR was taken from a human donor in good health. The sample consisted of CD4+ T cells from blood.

The CDR3 nucleotides read TGCGCCAGCAGCCAGACGGGACTAGCGGGAGGGCCTTTCGTCTTC. Protein sequence: CASSQTGLAGGPFVF. The chain couples TRBV4-3 to TRBJ2-1, with 16 positions matching TRBD2. Germline values: CDR1 LGHNA, CDR2 YSLEER. The CDR3 runs to 15 residues.